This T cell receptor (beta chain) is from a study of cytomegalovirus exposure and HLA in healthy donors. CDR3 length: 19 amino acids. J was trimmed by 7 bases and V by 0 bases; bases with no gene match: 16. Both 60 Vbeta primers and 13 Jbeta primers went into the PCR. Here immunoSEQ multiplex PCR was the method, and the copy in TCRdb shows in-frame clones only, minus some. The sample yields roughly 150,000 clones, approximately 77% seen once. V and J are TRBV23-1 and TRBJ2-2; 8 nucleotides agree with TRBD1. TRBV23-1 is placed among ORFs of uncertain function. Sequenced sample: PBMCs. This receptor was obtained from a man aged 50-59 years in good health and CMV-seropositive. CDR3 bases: TGCGCCAGCAGTCAATCTGTCACAGAGACAGGGGAAGGGGACGGGGAGCTGTTTTTT. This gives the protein CASSQSVTETGEGDGELFF.